At least ten counts were recorded for the clone carrying this T cell receptor beta chain. The data were produced by immunoSEQ multiplex PCR, yet TCRdb's version contains in-frame clones alone and is incomplete. The table records some 3,000 clones, around 20% of them present only once. This specimen belongs to a study of sequential checkpoint blockade in melanoma. The CDR3 length is 15 residues. CDR1 is SGHNT and CDR2 is YENEEA in the germline V gene. V shed 5 bases and J 2 bases; nucleotides not matched to a gene: 8. Noted treatment: randomized to nivolumab then ipilimumab (arm A) or the reverse (arm B).

This receptor was taken from a human donor with melanoma. The chain joins TRBV11-3 to TRBJ1-2, with TRBD1 identical over 7 bases. Here the sequenced sample was tumor tissue (inferred from file names), taken from a patient given nivolumab and ipilimumab in sequence. DNA of the CDR3: TGTGCCAGCAGCGATCCCGTACAGGGGAACTATGGCTACACCTTC. Amino acids: CASSDPVQGNYGYTF.